The T cell receptor (beta chain) under discussion was sequenced for a study of regulatory T cells in long-lasting Graves disease (dated by TCRdb to about 2021). Regarding the research as a whole: Persistent Graves' disease was defined as antithyroid drug treatment for over 5 years with persistently positive TSH receptor autoantibodies. Patients with persistent Graves' disease were compared with patients with newly diagnosed Graves' disease using TCR sequencing and RNA sequencing of peripheral blood. The study was conducted in China and was registered as a clinical trial. A total of approximately 35 samples underwent TCR sequencing: around 13 from persistent and about 20 from newly diagnosed Graves' disease patients. In the clinical cohort, patients with persistent Graves' disease had used antithyroid drugs for an average of around ten years.

From a lookup of the germline V gene, CDR1 and CDR2 are SQVTM and ANQGSEA. Inclusive of the bounding cysteine and phenylalanine, the CDR3 is 13 residues long. The CDR3 DNA has 39 bases and is translated from base 1. V is clipped by 7 bases and J by 1 base, and the sequence between their germline boundaries is 14 bases long. Study-wide conclusions, independent of this receptor: Peripheral blood alone was examined, since thyroid tissue, which constituted the primary lesion, could not be accessed. TRBV28, TRBJ1-2 and TRBJ2-5 were preferentially used in persistent disease, while TRBV20-1 and TRBJ2-1 were favored in newly diagnosed disease. As a limitation, the authors acknowledged that the small sample size may reduce accuracy. Patients with persistent disease shared more public clonotypes (around 2,700) than newly diagnosed patients did (more than 900). Sequencing and analysis were limited to the TCR beta chain. Compared with newly diagnosed patients, patients with persistent Graves' disease had lower TCR Shannon entropy and fewer highly expanded clones, which suggests clonal expansion.

The library was produced with multiplex PCR. The listed sequencing device is Illumina HiSeq 4000. TCR beta libraries were built with iRepertoire HTBI primers and Arm-PCR amplification of CDR3 regions. Gel purification was performed on PCR products prior to sequencing. Turning to the authors' computational methods: Gene usage analysis of CDR3 amino acid clonotypes used the roughly 60 TRBV and 14 to 15 TRBJ segments found across samples. Filtered high-quality paired reads were merged into contigs using COPE and FqMerger. BLAST was used to align contigs to IMGT TRBV, TRBD and TRBJ reference genes, with CDR3 defined following IMGT. Any clonotype with a frequency above 0.1% was classified as a highly expanded clone. Shannon entropy served as the measure of repertoire diversity, while the Gini coefficient captured V-J evenness. A clonotype found in more than one individual was treated as public. TCRdb applied fastp at Q25 and MiXCR to the public reads, then kept only in-frame beta chains. Under each unique CDR3 protein, matching rows form one entry showing the most common genes and DNA. The authors' filters were not applied to this entry. Here the sample has roughly 500,000 distinct CDR3 sequences; under 25% occur a single time. Roughly 6.9% of the sample goes to the ten largest clones.

As regards this clonotype: The antigen this receptor binds is unknown. No qualities accompany the bases; no much larger clone lies one base away.

The time point label, as the study defines it: persistent/refractory GD, antithyroid drugs over 5 years with positive TRAb. For both TCR sequencing and RNA sequencing, RNA was extracted from PBMCs using TRIzol. The diagnosis of Graves' disease followed American Thyroid Association guidelines. Patients for the study were recruited at an endocrinology department in Xi'an, China. From each patient, approximately 9.9 milliliters of peripheral blood was collected into an EDTA anticoagulant tube. Ficoll Paque Plus density gradient separation was used to isolate PBMCs, and no further T cell sorting was performed. An Agilent 2100 Bioanalyzer and agarose gel were used to check RNA quality, while a NanoDrop 2000 measured RNA concentration.

The sequencing here drew on peripheral blood mononuclear cells (PBMCs), taken when the disease was refractory, from a patient treated with antithyroid drugs. The chain uses TRBV29-1 and TRBJ2-7, with TRBD1 as a weak D call on 5 bases. This clonotype was sampled from a female donor with Graves disease. The CDR3 has the sequence CSAVGASSYEQYF. The DNA sequence is as follows: TGCAGCGCAGTAGGGGCTAGTTCCTACGAGCAGTACTTC.